This T cell receptor beta chain was profiled in a study of beta chain features in type 1 diabetes (dated by TCRdb to 2017 to 2018). With regard to the full study: Mean age, gender distribution, total cell number and subset yield did not differ between patients and healthy donors. Across all samples, 107,917,701 sorted cells were examined, and cell number per subset correlated strongly with RNA yield. In the study, TCRB repertoires of sorted circulating CD4+ T cell subsets from recently diagnosed type 1 diabetes patients were compared with those of matched healthy donors. Whereas all 30 or so donors provided naive and central memory subsets, regulatory and stem cell-like memory subsets were isolated from just 8 patients and about 8 healthy donors.

The CDR3 spans 14 residues, from the cysteine through the phenylalanine. Only CDR3 DNA is held: 42 bases, read in frame from base 1. V is cut by 2 bases and J by 12 bases, and the space between the germline ends is 17 bases. The germline V gene (reference sequence) sets CDR1 to SEHNR and CDR2 to FQNEAQ. The research as a whole found: Patients with type 1 diabetes made fewer insertions and deleted more nucleotides at VDJ recombination sites, implying thymic rearrangement abnormalities. PCR may preferentially amplify shorter templates, but because patient and control samples were amplified and corrected together, any resulting skew would affect both groups equally. Type 1 diabetes patients showed a moderate but significant shortening of TCRB CDR3 length in all four CD4+ subsets. Sequencing cDNA rather than genomic DNA could over-represent highly expressing activated cells, although activation and CD3 levels did not differ between groups. The naive, central memory and regulatory TCRB repertoires appeared to resemble one another more closely among patients than among healthy donors. Because small numbers of individuals were included in the HLA sub-analyses, any influence of HLA type on TCRB rearrangement was left unresolved.

This clone was seen more than once but under ten times. It has no known antigen specificity. Qualities for individual bases were not recorded, and no much larger clone is one base off. The entire amount of isolated RNA was reverse transcribed using the High Capacity cDNA Reverse Transcription Kit, so the sequenced TCRB transcripts were expressed ones. Deep immunoSEQ sequencing was applied to naive, central memory and regulatory T cell samples, giving an average of roughly 3.5 million total reads per sample. Sorted cells were lysed in RLT buffer and RNA was extracted with DNase-treated RNeasy Micro or Mini kits, depending on cell number. Each cell subset was processed separately to prevent cross-contamination, with patient and healthy donor samples processed together. TCRB sequences were amplified from cDNA with the immunoSEQ multiplex PCR, producing 87-bp fragments spanning the CDR3 region. The amplicons were sequenced using the Illumina HiSeq platform. Processing in the source paper ran as follows. PCR bias was corrected computationally using synthetic template baselines, and reads within Hamming distance 2 were collapsed, with unmergeable singletons discarded. By aligning reads against IMGT, V, D and J genes, CDR3 length, and insertions or deletions at six rearrangement sites were assigned. Within each subset, clonotype counts were normalized to sorted cell number, and only after that were true diversity and Gini coefficients computed with the tcR R package. The overlap coefficient, calculated on TCRB nucleotide sequences, was used to measure repertoire sharing. As a proxy for the pre-selection repertoire, out-of-frame TCRB sequences from naive cells were analyzed. The source is immuneACCESS, and TCRdb retained only in-frame sequences with V and J called. Part of the clones is not carried over; for the studies checked, unresolved V genes explain less than half of this, and the remainder is unexplained. V and J calls and clone size follow that table, whereas D and trimming were derived from the DNA. For this sample there are roughly 700,000 clones; roughly an eighth appear just once. Clones ranked in the top ten supply about 0.02% of the sample.

Each donor gave one peripheral blood draw, averaging approximately 110 mL, which was collected into heparinised tubes. Using a panel that included CD45RO, CCR7, CD25, CD127, CD95 and CD27, naive, central memory, regulatory and stem cell-like memory CD4+ T cells were sorted on a BD FACSAria II. Purity was above 95% for every sorted population. PBMCs were isolated immediately by Lymphoprep density gradient centrifugation and stained directly without culture. So that batch effects would be minimized, each experiment stained and sorted samples in pairs, pairing one healthy donor with one patient. This sequence originates from a man between 18 and 35 years old with type 1 diabetes. Input material: naive CD4+ T cells from blood. The intended sense of this specimen's cell subset or site label: true naive CD4+ T cells. The chain joins TRBV7-9 to TRBJ2-1; the D gene is perhaps TRBD2, from 5 matching bases. The DNA sequence follows: TGTGCCAGCAGCTTACATCAGGAACGGGGAAGGCAGTTCTTC. Translated, it gives CASSLHQERGRQFF.